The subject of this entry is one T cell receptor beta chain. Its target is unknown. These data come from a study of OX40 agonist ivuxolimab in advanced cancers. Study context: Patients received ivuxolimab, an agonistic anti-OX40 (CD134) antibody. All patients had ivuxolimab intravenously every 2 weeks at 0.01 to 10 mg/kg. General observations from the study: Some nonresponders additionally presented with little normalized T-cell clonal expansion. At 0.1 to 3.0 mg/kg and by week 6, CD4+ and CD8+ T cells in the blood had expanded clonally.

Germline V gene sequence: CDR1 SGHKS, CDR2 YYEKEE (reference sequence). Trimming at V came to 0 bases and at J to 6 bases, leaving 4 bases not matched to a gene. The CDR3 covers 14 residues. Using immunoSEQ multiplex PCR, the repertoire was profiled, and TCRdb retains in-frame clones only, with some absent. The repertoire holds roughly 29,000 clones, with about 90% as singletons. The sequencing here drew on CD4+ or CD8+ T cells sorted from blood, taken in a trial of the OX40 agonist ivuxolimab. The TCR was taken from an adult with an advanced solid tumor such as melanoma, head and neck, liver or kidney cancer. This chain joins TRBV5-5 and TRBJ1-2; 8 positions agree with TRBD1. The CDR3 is CASSLGQGRDGYTF. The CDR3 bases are TGTGCCAGCAGCTTGGGACAGGGGAGGGATGGCTACACCTTC.